The entry below gives a single T cell receptor (beta chain) sequence along with its context. Its cognate antigen is unknown. A read error may explain this, as a much larger clone is one base away. This entry is derived from a study of T cells after yellow fever vaccination. Study-level points and caveats: Post-booster reappearance was seen for most primary-vaccination clones (roughly 96% CD4, 80% to 90% CD8). It was a weaker secondary response, yet one that peaked faster, at day 5 versus 15.

Germline CDR1 reads SGHTA; CDR2 reads FQGNSA. V dropped 4 bases and J dropped 5 bases, with 14 bases sitting between them. The CDR3 consists of 15 residues. TCRdb recomputed calls from the 5' RACE reads with MiXCR, one row per CDR3 protein. The sample contains around 150,000 distinct CDR3 sequences, approximately 6.8% of which appear only once. V is TRBV7-2 and J is TRBJ2-2; D might be TRBD2 (5 bases). The origin of this receptor is a man aged 18-30 years who received the YFV17D yellow fever vaccine. The specimen was CD4+ T cells sorted from PBMCs, collected around 5 days after the first yellow fever vaccination. CDR3 protein: CASSSSQVATGELFF. CDR3 in DNA: TGTGCCAGCAGCTCTTCCCAGGTAGCGACCGGGGAGCTGTTTTTT.